These T cell receptor beta chains were read from a single sample in a study of blood T cell repertoires in COVID-19. Libraries were prepared by immunoSEQ multiplex PCR; TCRdb keeps only in-frame clonotypes and omits some of them. The table has approximately 260,000 clones, about nine tenths seen once. Sequenced input: PBMCs or T cells enriched from blood (not recorded which). These receptors all stem from a woman aged 25 to 39 with acute COVID-19. The CDR3 runs from the conserved cysteine through the conserved F or W. D genes are given only for firm matches. Clone size is stated in some rows and not others, as once, few, many or a class when expanded.

>TRBJ1-1|TRBV27|.|.
TGTGCCAGCAGTTTACGGGTGAGGAACACTGAAGCTTTCTTT
CASSLRVRNTEAFF
>TRBJ2-1|TRBV6-1|.|once
TGTGCCAGCAGTGAAGCCAAGGGCGGGTCCTACAATGAGCAGTTCTTC
CASSEAKGGSYNEQFF
>TRBJ1-4|TRBV6-5|.|.
TGTGCCAGCAGCGTAATAGGGGCCCCCAATGAAAAACTGTTTTTT
CASSVIGAPNEKLFF
>TRBJ1-5|TRBV19|TRBD1|.
TGTGCCAGTATCCGTAGGTCGACAGGGACCAATCAGCCCCAGCATTTT
CASIRRSTGTNQPQHF
>TRBJ2-1|TRBV12-2|.|.
TGTGCAAGTCGCACCTCAGGGAGGCTAGCGGGAGGGCGTTACAATGAGCAGTTCTTC
CASRTSGRLAGGRYNEQFF
>TRBJ2-7|TRBV7-2|TRBD2|.
TGTGCCAGCAGCTTTGGCGGGGGAAGCTACGAGCAGTACTTC
CASSFGGGSYEQYF
>TRBJ1-2|TRBV28|.|once
TGTGCCAGCAGGACACAGGCAGGCGGGGGTGATGGCTACACCTTC
CASRTQAGGGDGYTF
>TRBJ2-3|TRBV2|TRBD2|.
TGTGCCAGCAGTGGGGGGACTAGCGGGTACACAGATACGCAGTATTTT
CASSGGTSGYTDTQYF
>TRBJ1-5|TRBV28|TRBD1|.
TGTGCCAGCAGGTCCGGGACAGGGGTTCTGGTCGCTTACGGGGAGCCCCAGCATTTT
CASRSGTGVLVAYGEPQHF
>TRBJ2-7|TRBV6-1|TRBD2|.
TGTGCCAGCAGTGAGATCGGACTAGCGGGAGGCTACGAGCAGTACTTC
CASSEIGLAGGYEQYF
>TRBJ2-2|TRBV5-1|TRBD2|.
TGCGCCAGCAGCTCGTCGGCGGGAGATAAGGGTGTGGCCGGGGAGCTGTTTTTT
CASSSSAGDKGVAGELFF
>TRBJ2-7|TRBV9|TRBD2|.
TGTGCCAGCAGCGTAGAGGCTAGCGGTTCCTACGAGCAGTACTTC
CASSVEASGSYEQYF
>TRBJ2-7|TRBV5-1|TRBD2|.
TGCGCCAGCAGCCCTAGGGTTCGTAACGGGGGGGACGAGCAGTACTTC
CASSPRVRNGGDEQYF
>TRBJ2-3|TRBV27|.|.
TGTGCCAGCAGTTGGGCCTCCCGCGCCACAGATACGCAGTATTTT
CASSWASRATDTQYF
>TRBJ2-7|TRBV6-5|.|.
TGTGCCAGCGGCGAACCGGGAGCCAAGCAGTACTTC
CASGEPGAKQYF
>TRBJ1-5|TRBV12-3/TRBV12-4|.|.
TGTGCCAGCAGTTTAATCAGGGATCAGCCCCAGCATTTT
CASSLIRDQPQHF
>TRBJ1-4|TRBV4-1|.|.
TGCGCCAGCAGCCAAGACCCAGGGGTTAGGACTAATGAAAAACTGTTTTTT
CASSQDPGVRTNEKLFF
>TRBJ2-7|TRBV5-4|TRBD2|.
TGTGCCAGCAGCGAGCGCGGGGGGCGGGAGGGCCGAGGGCAGTACTTC
CASSERGGREGRGQYF
>TRBJ1-2|TRBV27|.|.
TGTGCCAGCAGTTCACCCCTTAGGGGCCATGGCTACACCTTC
CASSSPLRGHGYTF
>TRBJ1-4|TRBV4-1|.|.
TGCGCCAGCAGCCACACCCTACCGGGGGGGCGCGGTGAAAAACTGTTTTTT
CASSHTLPGGRGEKLFF
>TRBJ1-3|TRBV28|TRBD1|.
TGTGCCAGCAGTTTTGTCAGGGGGGGAAACACCATATATTTT
CASSFVRGGNTIYF
>TRBJ2-5|TRBV28|.|.
TGTGCCAGCAGTTTAGATCCAGCCGGGGGAGAGACCCAGTACTTC
CASSLDPAGGETQYF
>TRBJ1-2|TRBV5-1|.|.
TGCGCCAGCAGCTCAGACAGCCTTAAAGGCTACACCTTC
CASSSDSLKGYTF
>TRBJ1-1|TRBV7-8|TRBD1|.
TGTGCCAGCAGCTCCCGTGACAGGGCCAACACTGAAGCTTTCTTT
CASSSRDRANTEAFF
>TRBJ2-2|TRBV19|.|once
TGTGCCAGTAGTATCCAATCCCAGACAAACGGGGAGCTGTTTTTT
CASSIQSQTNGELFF
>TRBJ1-5|TRBV5-1|TRBD1|.
TGCGCCAGCAGCCCCGGGACAGGGTACCAGCCCCAGCATTTT
CASSPGTGYQPQHF
>TRBJ1-1|TRBV18|TRBD1|.
TGTGCCAGCTCACCACCCCAGGGGGGCTCATTT
CASSPPQGGSF
>TRBJ1-1|TRBV2|.|.
TGTGCCAACCAGATGGGCTCGACCACTGAAGCTTTCTTT
CANQMGSTTEAFF